Described below is a single T cell receptor (beta chain) sequence and its context. What it recognizes is unknown. This sample is part of a study of CD4 T cells in relation to SARS-CoV-2 and coronaviruses. Study in general: ViraFEST: roughly ten-day antigen culture of PBMCs, then TCR beta CDR3 sequencing.

TCRdb keeps only in-frame clones here, not all; method: immunoSEQ multiplex PCR. The top ten clones hold 12% of a sample with about 24,000 clones, around 76% of them seen once. Study-level findings and limits: No donor gave both pre-pandemic and post-infection samples.

Per germline, CDR1 KGHSH and CDR2 LQKENI. The CDR3 covers 18 residues. V was shortened by 2 bases and J by 0 bases, with 14 bases between the two germline ends. Unexposed donor CD4+ T cells date from about 2011-2018, before the COVID-19 pandemic. CD4+ T cells were isolated from the cells after about ten days of culture. The sequence came from a human donor in good health. The material sequenced was CD4+ T cells from PBMCs, cultured in vitro. The rearrangement joins TRBV18 to TRBJ1-6; D gene unclear. The CDR3 protein is CASSPKSGKSSYNSPLHF. CDR3 DNA: TGTGCCAGCTCACCAAAATCCGGGAAAAGCTCCTATAATTCACCCCTCCACTTT.